The clone carrying this T cell receptor beta chain was counted at least ten times. What it binds is unknown. These data are taken from a study of T cells after yellow fever vaccination. Study-wide results and caveats: A secondary response was less intense yet reached its peak sooner, at day 5 versus 15.

TCRdb re-called the 5' RACE reads with MiXCR, one entry per CDR3 protein. There are about 73,000 distinct CDR3 sequences in the sample; over 7.5% occur only once, and roughly two fifths lies in the top ten. This CDR3 is built from 19 residues. The V gene lost 5 bases and the J gene lost 8 bases, with 31 bases spanning the gap. Germline values: CDR1 LNHNV, CDR2 YYDKDF (reference sequence). The chain has TRBV15 and TRBJ2-1; D is perhaps TRBD2 (6 bases). Sequencing was performed on CD8+ T cells sorted from PBMCs, taken on the day of the yellow fever booster vaccination. This sequence was found in a man aged 30 to 39 who received the YFV17D yellow fever vaccine. CDR3 residues: CATSPERTAGPMTSDEQFF. Written as DNA, the CDR3 is TGTGCCACCAGCCCCGAGAGAACAGCGGGCCCTATGACGAGTGATGAGCAGTTCTTC.